The clone carrying this T cell receptor (beta chain) occurred a few times. Antigen specificity is unknown. The same CDR3 also results from other DNA sequences found in this sample. Division of CD4+ cells produced a CD45RA+ naive subset and a CD45RA-negative memory subset. The data were taken from a study of shared clonotypes between healthy human individuals. Study summary: Plates per donor: three CD4 naive, three CD4 memory, two CD8 naive, one CD8 memory. Study conclusions and caveats: The sharing of 4% to 5.5% of naive CD4 clonotypes was seen across a handful of donors. Estimated richness values were generally larger in naive subsets than in memory subsets.

Produced via immunoSEQ multiplex PCR; TCRdb's table is partial and in-frame only. Counted here are around 980,000 clones, approximately 80% occurring once; the ten biggest clones make up roughly 0.55%. CDR1 is MDHEN and CDR2 is SYDVKM in the germline V gene. The CDR3 runs to 12 residues. The V end was cut by 6 bases, the J end by 4 bases, with 10 bases between. The sample was memory CD4+ T cells from PBMCs. The subset: CD45RA-negative fraction. The chain has TRBV28 and TRBJ2-7; a weak D match, TRBD1 (6 bases). This receptor was taken from a man aged 18-30 years in good health. Some clones in this sample may be carry-over from other donors' samples. The CDR3 loop is CASRLQGYEQYF. The DNA of the CDR3 is TGTGCCAGCAGGTTACAGGGATACGAGCAGTACTTC.